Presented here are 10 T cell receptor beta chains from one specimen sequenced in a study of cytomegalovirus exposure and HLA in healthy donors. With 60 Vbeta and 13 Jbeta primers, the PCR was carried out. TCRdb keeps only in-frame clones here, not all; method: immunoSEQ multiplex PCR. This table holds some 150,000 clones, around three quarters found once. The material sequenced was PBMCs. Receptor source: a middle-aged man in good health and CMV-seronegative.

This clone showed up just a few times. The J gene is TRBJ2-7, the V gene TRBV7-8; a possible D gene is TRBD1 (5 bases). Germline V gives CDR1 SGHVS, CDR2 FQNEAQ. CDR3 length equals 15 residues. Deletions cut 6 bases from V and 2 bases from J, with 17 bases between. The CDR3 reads CASSSRRIGAYEQYF. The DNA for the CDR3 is TGTGCCAGCAGTTCACGTAGGATAGGGGCCTACGAGCAGTACTTC.

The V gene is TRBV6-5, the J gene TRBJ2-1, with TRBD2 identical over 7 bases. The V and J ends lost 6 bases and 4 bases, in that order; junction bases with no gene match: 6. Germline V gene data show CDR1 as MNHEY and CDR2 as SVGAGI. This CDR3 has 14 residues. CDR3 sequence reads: CASRETSAYNEQFF. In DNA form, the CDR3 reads TGTGCCAGCAGAGAAACTAGCGCGTACAATGAGCAGTTCTTC.

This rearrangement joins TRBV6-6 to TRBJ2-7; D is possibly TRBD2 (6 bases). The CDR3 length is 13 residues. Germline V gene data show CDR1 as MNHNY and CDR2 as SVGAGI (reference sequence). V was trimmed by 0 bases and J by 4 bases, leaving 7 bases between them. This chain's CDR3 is CASSYSEGYEQYF. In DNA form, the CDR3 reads TGTGCCAGCAGTTACTCGGAGGGTTACGAGCAGTACTTC.

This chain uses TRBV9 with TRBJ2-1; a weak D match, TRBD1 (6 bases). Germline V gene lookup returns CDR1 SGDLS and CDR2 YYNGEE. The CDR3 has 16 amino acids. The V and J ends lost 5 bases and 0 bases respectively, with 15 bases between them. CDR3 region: CASSATGLSSYNEQFF. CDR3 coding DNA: TGTGCCAGCAGTGCTACAGGGTTGAGCTCCTACAATGAGCAGTTCTTC. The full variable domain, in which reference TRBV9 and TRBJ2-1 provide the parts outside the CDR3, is DSGVTQTPKHLITATGQRVTLRCSPRSGDLSVYWYQQSLDQGLQFLIQYYNGEERAKGNILERFSAQQFPDLHSELNLSSLELGDSALYFCASSATGLSSYNEQFFGPGTRLTVL.

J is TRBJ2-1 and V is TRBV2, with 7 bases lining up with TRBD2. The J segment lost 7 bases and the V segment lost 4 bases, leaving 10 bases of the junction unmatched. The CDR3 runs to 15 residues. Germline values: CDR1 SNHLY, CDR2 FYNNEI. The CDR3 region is CASSARGLVYNEQFF. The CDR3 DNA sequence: TGTGCCAGCAGTGCTCGTGGACTAGTTTATAATGAGCAGTTCTTC.

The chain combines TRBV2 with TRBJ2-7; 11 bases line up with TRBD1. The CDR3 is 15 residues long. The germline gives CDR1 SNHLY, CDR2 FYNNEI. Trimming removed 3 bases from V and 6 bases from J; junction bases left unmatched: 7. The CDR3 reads CASSEAPGTGGEQYF. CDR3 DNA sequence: TGTGCCAGCAGTGAGGCCCCCGGGACAGGGGGCGAGCAGTACTTC. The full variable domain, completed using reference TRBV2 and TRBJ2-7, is EPEVTQTPSHQVTQMGQEVILRCVPISNHLYFYWYRQILGQKVEFLVSFYNNEISEKSEIFDDQFSVERPDGSNFTLKIRSTKLEDSAMYFCASSEAPGTGGEQYFGPGTRLTVT.

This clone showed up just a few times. Here the CDR3 reads CASSPAGQENNYGYTF. In nucleotides, the CDR3 is TGTGCCAGCAGCCCAGCGGGGCAGGAGAATAACTATGGCTACACCTTC. The chain recombines TRBV7-9 with TRBJ1-2; TRBD1 is a possible D gene (5 bases). Germline lookup yields CDR1 SEHNR and CDR2 FQNEAQ (reference sequence). V was cut by 5 bases and J by 1 base, with 17 bases left in between. The CDR3 consists of 16 residues.

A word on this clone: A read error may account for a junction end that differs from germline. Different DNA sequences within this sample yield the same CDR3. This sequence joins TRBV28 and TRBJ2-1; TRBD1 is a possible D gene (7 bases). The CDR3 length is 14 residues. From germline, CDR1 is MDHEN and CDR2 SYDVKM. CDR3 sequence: CASRVAGGYDEQFF. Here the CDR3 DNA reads TGTGCCAGCAGGGTCGCAGGGGGGTACGATGAGCAATTCTTC.

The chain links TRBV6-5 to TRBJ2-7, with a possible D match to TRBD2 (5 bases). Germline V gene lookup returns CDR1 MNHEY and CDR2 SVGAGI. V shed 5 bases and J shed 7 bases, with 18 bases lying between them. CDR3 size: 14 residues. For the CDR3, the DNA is TGTGCCAGCAGTACCGGGGTTCCCATGGGGGAGCAGTACTTC. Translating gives CASSTGVPMGEQYF.

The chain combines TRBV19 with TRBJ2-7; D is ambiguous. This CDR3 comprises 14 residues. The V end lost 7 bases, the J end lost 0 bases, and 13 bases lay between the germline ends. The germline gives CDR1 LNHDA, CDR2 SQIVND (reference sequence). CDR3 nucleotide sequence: TGTGCCAGTAAATATAGTCAAAGCTCCTACGAGCAGTACTTC. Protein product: CASKYSQSSYEQYF.